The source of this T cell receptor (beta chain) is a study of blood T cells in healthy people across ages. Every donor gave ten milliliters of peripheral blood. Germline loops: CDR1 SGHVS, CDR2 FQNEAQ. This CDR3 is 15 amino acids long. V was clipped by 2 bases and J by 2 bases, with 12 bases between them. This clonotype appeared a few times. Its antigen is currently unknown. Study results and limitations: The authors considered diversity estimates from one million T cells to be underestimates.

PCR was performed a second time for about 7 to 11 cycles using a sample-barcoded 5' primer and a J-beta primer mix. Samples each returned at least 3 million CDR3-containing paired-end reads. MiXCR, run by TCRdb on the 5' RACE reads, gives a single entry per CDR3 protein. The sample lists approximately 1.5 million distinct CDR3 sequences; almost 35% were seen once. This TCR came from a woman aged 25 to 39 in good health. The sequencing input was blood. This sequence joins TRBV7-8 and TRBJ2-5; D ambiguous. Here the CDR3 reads CASSLQVTRQETQYF. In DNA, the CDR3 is TGTGCCAGCAGCTTACAAGTGACCAGGCAAGAGACCCAGTACTTC.